These 21 T cell receptor beta chains came from one sample sequenced in a study of cytomegalovirus exposure and HLA in healthy donors. PCR used 60 Vbeta primers and 13 Jbeta primers. TCRdb keeps only in-frame clones here, not all; method: immunoSEQ multiplex PCR. This sample carries 200,000 to 250,000 clones, approximately 78% of them seen once, and the ten largest clones take approximately 3.8%. Sequencing was carried out using PBMCs. These receptors were taken from a male donor in good health and CMV-seronegative.

This clone was observed a few times. CDR3 sequence: CASSSGPTYEQYF. CDR3 DNA sequence: TGCGCCAGCAGCTCTGGGCCGACCTACGAGCAGTACTTC. This chain connects TRBV5-1 to TRBJ2-7, with no clear D. The ends were cut back, 3 bases at V and 2 bases at J, with 9 bases in the middle. The CDR3 spans 13 residues. Germline-derived CDR1 and CDR2 are SGHRS and YFSETQ.

The V and J genes are TRBV11-3 and TRBJ2-1; D might be TRBD2 (7 bases). CDR1 SGHNT and CDR2 YENEEA come from the germline V gene. The V end lost 4 bases, the J end lost 0 bases, and 13 bases lay between the germline ends. CDR3 size: 16 residues. Here the CDR3 DNA reads TGTGCCAGCAGCTCCAGGGGCGGGAGCTCCTACAATGAGCAGTTCTTC. This codes for CASSSRGGSSYNEQFF.

On this clone itself: One junction end disagrees with the germline gene, perhaps due to a read error. The rearrangement joins TRBV4-1 to TRBJ2-2; 7 bases are shared with TRBD2. The CDR3 loop spans 14 amino acids. The germline CDR1 and CDR2 sequences are MGHRA and YSYEKL. The CDR3 sequence: CASSHTSDTGELFF. The DNA for the CDR3 is TGTGCCAGCAGCCACACTAGCGATACCGGGGAGCTGTTTTTT.

This clone was observed once. In DNA form, the CDR3 reads TGTGCCAGCAGTTACTCGGGGGGGGGAAGCTCCTACGAGCAGTACTTC. Its protein product is CASSYSGGGSSYEQYF. The V and J genes are TRBV6-5 and TRBJ2-7; 7 nucleotides line up with TRBD2. V was clipped by 0 bases and J by 0 bases; unmatched bases: 5. The CDR3 covers 16 residues. The germline V gene encodes CDR1 MNHEY and CDR2 SVGAGI.

This rearrangement joins TRBV10-1 to TRBJ2-2; D not certain. Trimming shortened V by 4 bases and J by 0 bases, and 9 bases separated the two germline ends. Germline CDR1 WNHNN, CDR2 SYGVQD (reference sequence). CDR3 size: 15 residues. The CDR3 bases are TGCGCCAGCAGTGTTAGAGCGACGAACACCGGGGAGCTGTTTTTT. Translating gives CASSVRATNTGELFF.

Concerning this clone itself: The germline gene is not matched at one end of the junction; a read error may be the cause. V is TRBV7-7 and J is TRBJ2-1; TRBD2 aligns across 8 bases. CDR3 length equals 17 residues. Germline CDR1 is SSHAT and CDR2 is FNYEAQ (reference sequence). The CDR3, as DNA: TGTGCTAGCAGCTTAGAGGTAGCGGGAAGCTCCTACAATGAGCAGTTCTTC. This translates into CASSLEVAGSSYNEQFF.

The chain employs TRBV9 and TRBJ2-7; no reliable D call. Germline assignment: CDR1 SGDLS and CDR2 YYNGEE. Trimming left V 3 bases short and J 3 bases short, with 4 bases between. CDR3 length equals 11 residues. The CDR3 sequence: CASSAHYEQYF. The CDR3, as DNA: TGTGCCAGCAGCGCCCACTACGAGCAGTACTTC.

In nucleotides, the CDR3 is TGTGCCAGCTCGCAGGATGGTGGGAGCAATCAGCCCCAGCATTTT. The encoded protein is CASSQDGGSNQPQHF. The gene calls are TRBV18 and TRBJ1-5; D is uncertain. The V and J ends lost 6 bases and 1 base respectively, with 13 bases between them. The CDR3 is 15 residues long. Looked up from germline, CDR1 is KGHSH and CDR2 is LQKENI. Based on the CDR3 plus reference TRBV18 and TRBJ1-5, the full variable domain is NAGVMQNPRHLVRRRGQEARLRCSPMKGHSHVYWYRQLPEEGLKFMVYLQKENIIDESGMPKERFSAEFPKEGPSILRIQQVVRGDSAAYFCASSQDGGSNQPQHFGDGTRLSIL.

The CDR3 protein is CASSPAGRETQYF. The CDR3, as DNA: TGTGCCAGCTCACCAGCAGGGCGAGAGACCCAGTACTTC. V gene TRBV18 combines with J gene TRBJ2-5, with TRBD1 as a possible D gene (5 bases). The germline V gene encodes CDR1 KGHSH and CDR2 LQKENI. This CDR3 is built from 13 residues. Trimming removed 2 bases from V and 4 bases from J, with 8 bases in between.

V gene TRBV28 combines with J gene TRBJ1-2, with TRBD1 matching 9 bases. V shed 8 bases, J shed 3 bases, and the junction held 7 bases outside the gene matches. The CDR3 is 14 residues long. CDR1 is MDHEN and CDR2 is SYDVKM in the germline V gene. CDR3: CASGNTGGDYGYTF. For the CDR3, the DNA is TGTGCCAGCGGTAACACAGGGGGCGACTATGGCTACACCTTC.

V gene TRBV5-6 combines with J gene TRBJ2-7; the D gene is possibly TRBD1 (6 bases). Germline V gives CDR1 SGHDT, CDR2 YYEEEE. V was trimmed by 2 bases and J by 2 bases, leaving 17 bases between them. This CDR3 spans 16 amino acids. The CDR3 protein is CASSLAPQGLPYEQYF. In DNA form, the CDR3 reads TGTGCCAGCAGCTTAGCTCCGCAGGGGTTACCCTACGAGCAGTACTTC.

The rearrangement links TRBV28 to TRBJ2-1, with 12 bases fitting TRBD2. Germline assignment: CDR1 MDHEN and CDR2 SYDVKM. The CDR3 length is 16 residues. The V segment lost 6 bases and the J segment 8 bases; nucleotides outside the gene matches: 11. CDR3 nucleotide sequence: TGTGCCAGCAGCCCCTCCCTAGCGGGAGGGCCACATGAGCAGTTCTTC. This translates into CASSPSLAGGPHEQFF.

The V and J genes are TRBV5-6 and TRBJ1-3; a possible D gene is TRBD1 (5 bases). The CDR3 extends over 16 amino acids. The germline V gene has CDR1 SGHDT and CDR2 YYEEEE. V lost 4 bases to trimming and J lost 0 bases, with 14 bases between them. The CDR3: CASSPGHLSSGNTIYF. In nucleotides, the CDR3 is TGTGCCAGCAGCCCCGGACACCTTTCCTCTGGAAACACCATATATTTT.

The chain joins TRBV14 to TRBJ2-3, with 7 bases identical to TRBD2. The CDR3 sequence is 17 residues long. V shed 0 bases and J 2 bases; nucleotides not matched to a gene: 8. Looked up from germline, CDR1 is SGHDN and CDR2 is FVKESK. CDR3 in DNA: TGTGCCAGCAGCCAAGAGCTGGGGAGGGGTGACACAGATACGCAGTATTTT. Encoded protein: CASSQELGRGDTDTQYF.

The genes are TRBV27 and TRBJ2-1; 12 nucleotides align to TRBD2. This CDR3 comprises 13 residues. Trimming removed 8 bases from V and 10 bases from J; junction bases left unmatched: 6. Germline CDR1 reads MNHEY; CDR2 reads SMNVEV (reference sequence). The CDR3 spells CASQRLAGEEQFF. CDR3 coding DNA: TGTGCCAGCCAACGACTAGCGGGAGAAGAGCAGTTCTTC.

The chain combines TRBV6-4 with TRBJ1-2; D may be TRBD1 (6 bases). Germline CDR1 is MRHNA and CDR2 is SNTAGT. The CDR3 sequence is 13 residues long. V lost 6 bases and J lost 6, with 14 bases in between. In nucleotides, the CDR3 is TGTGCCAGCAGACCCGGGACATTGGATGGCTACACCTTC. Protein product: CASRPGTLDGYTF.

The V gene is TRBV29-1, the J gene TRBJ2-4, with 9 bases matching TRBD2. V shed 7 bases, J shed 7 bases, and the junction held 11 bases outside the gene matches. The CDR3 contains 14 residues. Germline V gene data show CDR1 as SQVTM and CDR2 as ANQGSEA. CDR3 sequence reads: CSAAPLAGGNIQYF. In nucleotides, the CDR3 is TGCAGCGCTGCCCCCCTCGCGGGAGGGAACATTCAGTACTTC.

The chain uses TRBV19 and TRBJ1-2; no clear D gene. This CDR3 is 12 amino acids long. CDR1 is LNHDA, CDR2 SQIVND, per germline (reference sequence). The germline V and J ends were trimmed by 5 bases and 5 bases, with 9 bases remaining between them. CDR3 sequence (DNA): TGTGCCAGTAGTTTCTCAACTTATGGCTACACCTTC. This sequence encodes CASSFSTYGYTF.

This rearrangement joins TRBV29-1 to TRBJ2-3, with TRBD1 matching over 10 bases. Germline CDR1 SQVTM, CDR2 ANQGSEA. CDR3 size: 15 residues. V lost 8 bases and J lost 2; bases outside the gene matches: 10. The CDR3 DNA follows: TGCAGCTTTAAACCGGGACAGGGGTCCACAGATACGCAGTATTTT. Its protein product is CSFKPGQGSTDTQYF.

The J gene is TRBJ2-5, the V gene TRBV25-1, with 7 bases identical to TRBD1. Germline-derived CDR1 and CDR2 are MGHDK and SYGVNS. The CDR3 is made up of 16 amino acids. The V and J ends lost 2 bases and 7 bases, in that order; junction bases with no gene match: 13. The chain's CDR3 is CASSEGGQSVHGTQYF. The CDR3, as DNA: TGTGCCAGCAGTGAAGGGGGACAGTCTGTTCATGGGACCCAGTACTTC.

This clone was picked up one time. V is TRBV30 and J is TRBJ1-1, with no clear D. V lost 0 bases to trimming and J lost 1 base, with 6 bases between them. This CDR3 is 13 amino acids long. CDR1 is GTSNPN, CDR2 SVGIG, per germline (reference sequence). CDR3 amino acids: CAWSVRRNTEAFF. The CDR3 nucleotides read TGTGCCTGGAGTGTACGGAGGAACACTGAAGCTTTCTTT.